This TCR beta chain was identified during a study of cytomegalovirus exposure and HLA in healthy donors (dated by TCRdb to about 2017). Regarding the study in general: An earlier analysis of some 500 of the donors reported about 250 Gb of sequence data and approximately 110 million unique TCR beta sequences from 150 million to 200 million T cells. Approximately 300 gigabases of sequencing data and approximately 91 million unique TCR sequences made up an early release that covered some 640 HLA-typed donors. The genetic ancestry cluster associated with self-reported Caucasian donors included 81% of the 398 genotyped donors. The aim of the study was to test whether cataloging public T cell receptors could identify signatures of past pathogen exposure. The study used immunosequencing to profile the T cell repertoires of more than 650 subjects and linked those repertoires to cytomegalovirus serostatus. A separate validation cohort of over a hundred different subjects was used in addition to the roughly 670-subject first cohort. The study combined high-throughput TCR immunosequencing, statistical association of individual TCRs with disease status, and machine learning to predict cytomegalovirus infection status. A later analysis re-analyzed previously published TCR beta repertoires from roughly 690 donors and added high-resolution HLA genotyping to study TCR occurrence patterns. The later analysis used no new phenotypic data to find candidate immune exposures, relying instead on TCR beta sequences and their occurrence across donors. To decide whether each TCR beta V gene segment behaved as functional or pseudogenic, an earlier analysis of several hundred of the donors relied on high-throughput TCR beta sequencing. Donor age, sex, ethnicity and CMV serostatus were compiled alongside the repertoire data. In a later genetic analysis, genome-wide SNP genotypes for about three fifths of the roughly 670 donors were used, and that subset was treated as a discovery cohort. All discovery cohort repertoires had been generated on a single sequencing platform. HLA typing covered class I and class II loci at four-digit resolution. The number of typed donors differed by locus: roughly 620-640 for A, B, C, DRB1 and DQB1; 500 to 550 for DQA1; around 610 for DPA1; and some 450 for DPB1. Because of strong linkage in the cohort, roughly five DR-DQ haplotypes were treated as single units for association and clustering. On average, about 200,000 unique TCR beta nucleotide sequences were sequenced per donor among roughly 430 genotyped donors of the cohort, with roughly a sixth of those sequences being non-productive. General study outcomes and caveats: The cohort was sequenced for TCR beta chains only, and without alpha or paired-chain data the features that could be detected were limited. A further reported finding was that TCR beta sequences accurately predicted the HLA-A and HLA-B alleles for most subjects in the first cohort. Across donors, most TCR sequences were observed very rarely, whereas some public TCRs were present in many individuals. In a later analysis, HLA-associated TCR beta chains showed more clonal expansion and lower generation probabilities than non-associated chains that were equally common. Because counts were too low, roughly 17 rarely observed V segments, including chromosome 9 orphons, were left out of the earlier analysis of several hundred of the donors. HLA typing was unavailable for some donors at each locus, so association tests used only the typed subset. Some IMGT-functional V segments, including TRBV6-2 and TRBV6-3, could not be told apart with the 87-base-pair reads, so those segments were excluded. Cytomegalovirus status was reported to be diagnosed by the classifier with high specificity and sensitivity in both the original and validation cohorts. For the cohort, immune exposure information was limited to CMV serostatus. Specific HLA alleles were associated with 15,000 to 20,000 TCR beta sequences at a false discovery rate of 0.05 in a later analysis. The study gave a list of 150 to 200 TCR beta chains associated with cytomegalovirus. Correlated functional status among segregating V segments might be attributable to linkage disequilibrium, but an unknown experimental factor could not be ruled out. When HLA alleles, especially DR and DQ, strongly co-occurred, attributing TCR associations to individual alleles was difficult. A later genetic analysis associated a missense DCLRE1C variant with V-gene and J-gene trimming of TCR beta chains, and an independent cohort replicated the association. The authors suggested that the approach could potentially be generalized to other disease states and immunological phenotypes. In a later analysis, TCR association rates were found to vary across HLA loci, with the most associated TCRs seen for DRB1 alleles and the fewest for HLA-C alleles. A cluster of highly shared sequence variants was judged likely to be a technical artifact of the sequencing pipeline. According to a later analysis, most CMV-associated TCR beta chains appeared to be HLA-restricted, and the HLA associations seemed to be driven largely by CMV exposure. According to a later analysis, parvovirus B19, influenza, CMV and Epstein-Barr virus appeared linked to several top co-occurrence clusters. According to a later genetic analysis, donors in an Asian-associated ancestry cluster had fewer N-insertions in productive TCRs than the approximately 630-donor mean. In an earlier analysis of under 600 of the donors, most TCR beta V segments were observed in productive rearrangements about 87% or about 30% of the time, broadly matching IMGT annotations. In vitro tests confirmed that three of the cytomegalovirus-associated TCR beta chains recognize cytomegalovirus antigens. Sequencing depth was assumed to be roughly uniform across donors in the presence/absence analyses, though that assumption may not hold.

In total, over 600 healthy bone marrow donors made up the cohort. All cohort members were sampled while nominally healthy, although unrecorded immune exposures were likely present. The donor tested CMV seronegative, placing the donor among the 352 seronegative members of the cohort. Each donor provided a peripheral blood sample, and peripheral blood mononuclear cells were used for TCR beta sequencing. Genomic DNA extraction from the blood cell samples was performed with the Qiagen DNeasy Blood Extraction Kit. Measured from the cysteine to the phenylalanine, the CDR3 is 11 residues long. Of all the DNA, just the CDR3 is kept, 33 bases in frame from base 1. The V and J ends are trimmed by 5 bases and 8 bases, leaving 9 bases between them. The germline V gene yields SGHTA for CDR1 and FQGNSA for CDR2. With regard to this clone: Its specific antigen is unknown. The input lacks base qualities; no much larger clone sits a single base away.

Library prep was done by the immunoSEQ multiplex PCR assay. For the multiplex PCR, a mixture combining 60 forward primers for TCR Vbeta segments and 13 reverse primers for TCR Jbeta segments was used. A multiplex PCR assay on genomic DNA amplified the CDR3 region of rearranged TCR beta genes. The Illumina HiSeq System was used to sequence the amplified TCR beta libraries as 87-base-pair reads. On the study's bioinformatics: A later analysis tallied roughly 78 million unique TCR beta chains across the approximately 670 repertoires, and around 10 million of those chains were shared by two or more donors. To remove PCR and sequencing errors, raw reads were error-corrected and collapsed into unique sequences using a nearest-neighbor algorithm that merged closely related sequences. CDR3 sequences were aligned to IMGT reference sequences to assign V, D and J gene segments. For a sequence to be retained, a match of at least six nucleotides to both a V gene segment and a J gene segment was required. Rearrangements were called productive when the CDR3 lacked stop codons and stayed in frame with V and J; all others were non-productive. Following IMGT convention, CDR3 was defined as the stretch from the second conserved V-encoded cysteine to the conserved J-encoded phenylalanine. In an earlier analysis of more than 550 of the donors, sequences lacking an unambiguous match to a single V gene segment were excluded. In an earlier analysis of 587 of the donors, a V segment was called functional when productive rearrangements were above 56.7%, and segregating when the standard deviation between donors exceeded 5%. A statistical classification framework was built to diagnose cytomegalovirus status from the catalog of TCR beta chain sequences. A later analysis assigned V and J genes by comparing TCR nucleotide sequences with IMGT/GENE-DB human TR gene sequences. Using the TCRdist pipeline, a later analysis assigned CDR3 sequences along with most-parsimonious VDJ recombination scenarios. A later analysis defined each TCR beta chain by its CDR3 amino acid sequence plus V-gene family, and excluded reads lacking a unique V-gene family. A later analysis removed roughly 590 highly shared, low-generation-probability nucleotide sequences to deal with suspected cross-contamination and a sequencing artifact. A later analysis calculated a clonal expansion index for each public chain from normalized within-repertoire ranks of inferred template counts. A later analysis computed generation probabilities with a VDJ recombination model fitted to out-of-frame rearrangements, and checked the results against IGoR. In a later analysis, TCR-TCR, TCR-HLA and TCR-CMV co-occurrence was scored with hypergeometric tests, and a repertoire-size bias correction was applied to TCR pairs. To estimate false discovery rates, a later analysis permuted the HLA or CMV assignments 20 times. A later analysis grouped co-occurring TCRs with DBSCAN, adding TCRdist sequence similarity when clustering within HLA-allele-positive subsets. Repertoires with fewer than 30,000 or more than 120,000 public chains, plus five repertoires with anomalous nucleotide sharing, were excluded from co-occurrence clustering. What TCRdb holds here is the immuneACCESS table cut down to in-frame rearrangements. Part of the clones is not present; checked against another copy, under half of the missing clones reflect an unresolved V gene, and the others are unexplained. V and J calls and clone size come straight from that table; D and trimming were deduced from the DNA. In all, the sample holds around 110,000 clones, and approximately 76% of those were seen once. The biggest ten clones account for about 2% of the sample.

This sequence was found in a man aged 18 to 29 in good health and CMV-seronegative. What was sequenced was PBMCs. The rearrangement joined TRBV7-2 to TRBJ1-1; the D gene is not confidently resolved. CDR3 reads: CASSLTGEAFF. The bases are TGTGCCAGCAGCCTTACGGGAGAAGCTTTCTTT.